The subject of this entry is one TCR beta chain. Its antigen is still unknown. It was with 60 Vbeta and 13 Jbeta primers that the PCR ran. The protocol was immunoSEQ multiplex PCR, while the TCRdb copy is restricted to in-frame clones and leaves out a portion. Here the sample spans about 150,000 clones, roughly 82% being singletons. CDR3 size: 15 residues. Germline lookup yields CDR1 SGHVS and CDR2 FQNEAQ. With 2 bases removed from V and 2 bases from J, the gap between germline ends came to 10 bases. The entry originates in a study of cytomegalovirus exposure and HLA in healthy donors. Whole-study findings and limits: Most TCR sequences showed up rarely, but some public TCRs showed up in many donors. In an earlier analysis, productive rearrangement rates for most beta V segments clustered near 87% or 30%. Solely CMV serostatus was available to characterize immune exposure. The authors listed around 150 TCR beta chains as cytomegalovirus-associated.

The sequenced sample was PBMCs. V is TRBV7-8 and J is TRBJ1-3; D is possibly TRBD1 (6 bases). This TCR derives from a man aged 45-65 years in good health and CMV-seropositive. In DNA, the CDR3 is TGTGCCAGCAGCTTACGAGGGGGGGCTGGAAACACCATATATTTT. This sequence encodes CASSLRGGAGNTIYF.